Each of the 32 T cell receptor beta chains below was sequenced from the same sample in a study of Ad26.COV2.S vaccination and SARS-CoV-2 variants. Regarding treatment: around 19 received Ad26.COV2.S at low or high dose, single or two shots; about 5 received placebo; per-sample allocation not given. Sample collection was performed on day 63 after the first vaccine or placebo injection. Assay: immunoSEQ multiplex PCR; the TCRdb copy retains only in-frame clones and omits some. The sample has approximately 300,000 clones, 70% to 90% seen once. The sample consisted of peripheral blood, taken in a trial of Ad26.COV2.S vaccine versus placebo. The source is a person between 18 and 65 years old who received the Ad26.COV2.S COVID-19 vaccine or a placebo.

The rearrangement joins TRBV4-1 to TRBJ1-4; D is perhaps TRBD1 (5 bases). This CDR3 has 15 residues. The V and J ends lost 3 bases and 7 bases respectively, with 15 bases between them. Germline V gene sequence: CDR1 MGHRA, CDR2 YSYEKL. The CDR3 loop reads CASSHSMGGFEKLFF. In DNA, the CDR3 is TGCGCCAGCAGCCACTCTATGGGGGGGTTTGAAAAACTGTTTTTT.

The chain joins TRBV5-1 to TRBJ1-1, with D unresolved. Trimming shortened V by 4 bases and J by 0 bases, and 13 bases separated the two germline ends. The CDR3 is 15 residues long. The germline V gene encodes CDR1 SGHRS and CDR2 YFSETQ. CDR3 coding DNA: TGCGCCAGCAGCATTGACCCTGGGGTGAACACTGAAGCTTTCTTT. Translation: CASSIDPGVNTEAFF.

CDR3 bases: TGTGCCAGCTCACCGCGCCCGGGACTAGCGGGGGGAGGCACAGATACGCAGTATTTT. Translation gives CASSPRPGLAGGGTDTQYF. The gene calls are TRBV18 and TRBJ2-3; 15 bases fit TRBD2. V shed 3 bases, J shed 1 base, and the junction held 8 bases outside the gene matches. Germline V gives CDR1 KGHSH, CDR2 LQKENI. This CDR3 contains 19 residues.

This clone was detected only a few times. The chain links TRBV2 to TRBJ1-5; TRBD1 matches 8 bases. J gave up 6 bases and V 2 bases, and 6 bases lay outside the gene matches. The germline CDR1 and CDR2 sequences are SNHLY and FYNNEI. There are 15 residues in the CDR3. The DNA of the CDR3 is TGTGCCAGCAGTGAACAGGGGGCGGGGAGTCAGCCCCAGCATTTT. It is translated as CASSEQGAGSQPQHF.

The rearrangement links TRBV4-3 to TRBJ2-5; D might be TRBD1 or TRBD2, each matching 6 bases. Deletions cut 0 bases from V and 13 bases from J, with 15 bases between. CDR3 size: 13 residues. From germline, CDR1 is LGHNA and CDR2 YSLEER. In DNA form, the CDR3 reads TGCGCCAGCAGCCAAGATTTGGCGGGACACCCGTACTTC. Its translation: CASSQDLAGHPYF.

The chain is built from TRBV5-4 and TRBJ2-7; 10 positions match TRBD2. Unmatched junction bases numbered 10, after V lost 0 bases and J lost 4 bases. The CDR3 consists of 17 residues. Per germline, CDR1 SGHNT and CDR2 YYREEE (reference sequence). The chain's CDR3 is CASSLGGGASGGYEQYF. The DNA for the CDR3 is TGTGCCAGCAGCTTGGGCGGTGGGGCTAGCGGGGGATACGAGCAGTACTTC.

The chain carries TRBV11-2 and TRBJ2-7; 7 bases are shared with TRBD1. Germline V lookup: CDR1 SGHAT, CDR2 FQNNGV. CDR3 length: 14 amino acids. Trimming cost V 5 bases and J 2 bases; bases outside gene matches: 6. CDR3 coding DNA: TGTGCCAGCAGCCCCCGGACAGGTCCCTACGAGCAGTACTTC. Amino acid sequence: CASSPRTGPYEQYF. Supplemented by reference TRBV11-2 and TRBJ2-7, the full variable domain reads EAGVAQSPRYKIIEKRQSVAFWCNPISGHATLYWYQQILGQGPKLLIQFQNNGVVDDSQLPKDRFSAERLKGVDSTLKIQPAKLEDSAVYLCASSPRTGPYEQYFGPGTRLTVT.

The V and J genes are TRBV3-1 (or the pseudogene TRBV3-2) and TRBJ2-1, with TRBD1 as a possible D gene (6 bases). Deletions cut 4 bases from V and 3 bases from J, with 7 bases between. Germline assignment: CDR1 LGHDT and CDR2 YNNKEL (reference sequence). There are 13 residues in the CDR3. The CDR3 loop is CASSRTVYNEQFF. In DNA, the CDR3 is TGTGCCAGCAGCCGGACAGTCTACAATGAGCAGTTCTTC.

This clone was counted a few times. This chain connects TRBV30 to TRBJ2-2, with 9 nucleotides matching TRBD1. Germline values: CDR1 GTSNPN, CDR2 SVGIG (reference sequence). The trim removed 2 bases at V and 2 bases at J, leaving 3 bases unmatched. The length of the CDR3 is 15 residues. The CDR3 DNA sequence: TGTGCCTGGAGTTCGGGACAGGGAAACACCGGGGAGCTGTTTTTT. Protein sequence: CAWSSGQGNTGELFF.

This clone has a single count. The J gene is TRBJ1-1, the V gene TRBV6-6; no definite D call. V lost 4 bases and J lost 3, with 12 bases in between. The germline gives CDR1 MNHNY, CDR2 SVGAGI (reference sequence). This CDR3 comprises 14 residues. This CDR3 reads CASSWGGIDTEAFF. Here the CDR3 DNA reads TGTGCCAGCAGTTGGGGAGGGATTGACACTGAAGCTTTCTTT.

The rearrangement joins TRBV7-9 to TRBJ2-3; D ambiguous. Germline CDR1 and CDR2: SEHNR and FQNEAQ (reference sequence). CDR3 size: 16 residues. Trimming left V 1 base short and J 0 bases short, with 11 bases between. The CDR3 is CASSLVAGRSTDTQYF. The CDR3 DNA follows: TGTGCCAGCAGCTTAGTTGCCGGAAGAAGCACAGATACGCAGTATTTT.

V and J are TRBV30 and TRBJ2-7; D remains unclear. V shed 0 bases and J shed 3 bases, with 15 bases lying between them. From germline, CDR1 is GTSNPN and CDR2 SVGIG (reference sequence). This CDR3 comprises 15 residues. The CDR3 sequence is CAWSVRAGRIYEQYF. The CDR3, as DNA: TGTGCCTGGAGTGTACGTGCAGGCAGGATCTACGAGCAGTACTTC.

The chain is built from TRBV6-2 or TRBV6-3 and TRBJ2-5; the match to TRBD2 covers 11 bases. The CDR3 spans 17 residues. The germline V gene encodes CDR1 MNHEY and CDR2 SVGEGT. V shed 6 bases, J shed 5 bases, and the junction held 14 bases outside the gene matches. The CDR3 DNA sequence: TGTGCCAGCAGCTATAGCGTGGCTAGCGGGGGGTCGGAGACCCAGTACTTC. Its protein is CASSYSVASGGSETQYF.

V and J are TRBV30 and TRBJ2-5; possible D gene TRBD2, 7 bases. Trimming left V 8 bases short and J 3 bases short, with 16 bases between. The CDR3 is 13 residues long. Germline V gene lookup returns CDR1 GTSNPN and CDR2 SVGIG (reference sequence). This CDR3 reads CAGKGGGKETQYF. CDR3 coding DNA: TGTGCCGGGAAGGGGGGGGGCAAAGAGACCCAGTACTTC. The full variable domain, completed using reference TRBV30 and TRBJ2-5, is SQTIHQWPATLVQPVGSPLSLECTVEGTSNPNLYWYRQAAGRGLQLLFYSVGIGQISSEVPQNLSASRPQDRQFILSSKKLLLSDSGFYLCAGKGGGKETQYFGPGTRLLVL.

The genes are TRBV7-2 and TRBJ2-3; 11 bases map to TRBD2. Germline CDR1 SGHTA, CDR2 FQGNSA. This CDR3 is 17 amino acids long. Trimming took 1 base from V and 5 from J; bases not matched to a gene: 8. The CDR3 sequence is CASSLGVLAGAGDTQYF. The CDR3 DNA sequence: TGTGCCAGCAGCTTAGGTGTACTAGCGGGGGCAGGAGATACGCAGTATTTT.

J is TRBJ1-1 and V is TRBV21-1. TRBV21-1 is noted as a pseudogene. CDR3 length equals 13 residues. CDR3 region: CASSRRKVTEAFF. For the CDR3, the DNA is TGTGCCAGCAGTCGTAGGAAGGTCACTGAAGCTTTCTTT.

V is TRBV10-2 and J is TRBJ2-2, with D hard to call. Germline-derived CDR1 and CDR2 are WSHSY and SAAADI. The V end lost 0 bases, the J end lost 7 bases, and 12 bases lay between the germline ends. This CDR3 comprises 15 residues. CDR3 nucleotide sequence: TGCGCCAGCAGTGAGTCGTGGAATATGGGCGGGGAGCTGTTTTTT. It encodes CASSESWNMGGELFF.

This clone was seen just once. The chain joins TRBV9 to TRBJ2-1, with D tentatively TRBD2 (6 bases). This CDR3 spans 15 amino acids. Trimming cost V 0 bases and J 6 bases, with 13 bases left between them. Per the germline V gene, CDR1 is SGDLS and CDR2 is YYNGEE. CDR3: CASSVAYGGGNEQFF. The CDR3 DNA reads TGTGCCAGCAGCGTAGCTTACGGGGGTGGCAATGAGCAGTTCTTC.

The count of this clone is one. The rearrangement links TRBV7-2 to TRBJ1-4, with 8 positions matching TRBD1. The CDR3 length is 14 residues. Losses at the gene ends were 5 bases for V and 6 bases for J; bases not matched to a gene: 5. Germline V CDR1 and CDR2: SGHTA, FQGNSA. In DNA form, the CDR3 reads TGTGCCAGCAGCAGGACAGGGCGGGATGAAAAACTGTTTTTT. It specifies CASSRTGRDEKLFF.

Comment on this clone: Other DNA sequences in this sample translate to the same CDR3. The chain has TRBV3-1 (or the pseudogene TRBV3-2) and TRBJ1-2; the D is unclear. Germline-derived CDR1 and CDR2 are LGHDT and YNNKEL (reference sequence). This CDR3 region has 12 residues. V lost 1 base and J 6 bases, leaving 6 bases between the germline ends. The CDR3 DNA reads TGTGCCAGCAGCCAAGTCCAAGATGGCTACACCTTC. This encodes CASSQVQDGYTF.

V gene TRBV6-5 combines with J gene TRBJ2-7; D tentatively reads TRBD1 or TRBD2 (5 bases each). Germline values: CDR1 MNHEY, CDR2 SVGAGI. Between the trimmed V and J ends, which lost 8 bases and 4 bases, there was a span of 21 bases. The CDR3 is 15 residues long. The CDR3, as DNA: TGTGCCAGCCGAATCCGGGGCCTCTTAAGGTACGAGCAGTACTTC. Translating gives CASRIRGLLRYEQYF.

This rearrangement joins TRBV10-3 to TRBJ1-2; D call uncertain. This CDR3 has 14 amino acids. V was trimmed by 4 bases and J by 4 bases, leaving 13 bases between them. Germline V CDR1 and CDR2: ENHRY, SYGVKD. CDR3 residues: CAISGTEAGYGYTF. Here the CDR3 DNA reads TGTGCCATCAGTGGGACTGAAGCTGGCTATGGCTACACCTTC.

This chain links TRBV7-6 with TRBJ2-7; D perhaps matches TRBD1 (6 bases). CDR3 length: 15 residues. V was trimmed by 0 bases and J by 0 bases, leaving 9 bases between them. Germline loops: CDR1 SGHVS, CDR2 FNYEAQ. CDR3 nucleotides: TGTGCCAGCAGCTTAGCGGGGGACACCTCCTACGAGCAGTACTTC. Translated, it gives CASSLAGDTSYEQYF.

The rearrangement links TRBV2 to TRBJ1-1; TRBD1 aligns across 8 bases. V trimming: 4 bases; J trimming: 0 bases; junction bases outside the gene matches: 7. The CDR3 runs 16 residues. Germline V CDR1 and CDR2: SNHLY, FYNNEI. The CDR3 nucleotides are TGTGCCAGCAGTGCACTTTTGACAGGGGTGAACACTGAAGCTTTCTTT. Translating gives CASSALLTGVNTEAFF. The full variable domain, in which reference TRBV2 and TRBJ1-1 provide the parts outside the CDR3, is EPEVTQTPSHQVTQMGQEVILRCVPISNHLYFYWYRQILGQKVEFLVSFYNNEISEKSEIFDDQFSVERPDGSNFTLKIRSTKLEDSAMYFCASSALLTGVNTEAFFGQGTRLTVV.

This clone was counted once. The V call is TRBV5-1, the J call TRBJ2-2; 7 nucleotides align to TRBD1. Germline CDR1 reads SGHRS; CDR2 reads YFSETQ. V shed 4 bases, J shed 2 bases, and the junction held 8 bases outside the gene matches. The CDR3 length is 16 residues. The CDR3 protein is CASSRRTGSNTGELFF. Written as DNA, the CDR3 is TGCGCCAGCAGCAGAAGGACAGGCTCCAACACCGGGGAGCTGTTTTTT.

This clone has a single count. The V gene is TRBV30, the J gene TRBJ1-5, with D unresolved. This CDR3 contains 15 residues. Trimming left V 0 bases short and J 0 bases short, with 9 bases between. Germline V gene sequence: CDR1 GTSNPN, CDR2 SVGIG (reference sequence). CDR3 protein: CAWSVPGNSNQPQHF. CDR3 DNA sequence: TGTGCCTGGAGTGTTCCGGGGAATAGCAATCAGCCCCAGCATTTT.

The chain links TRBV30 to TRBJ1-2; D is undetermined. The CDR3 extends over 12 amino acids. With 4 bases removed from V and 4 bases from J, the gap between germline ends came to 10 bases. Per germline, CDR1 GTSNPN and CDR2 SVGIG (reference sequence). CDR3 residues: CAWIEEGYGYTF. DNA of the CDR3: TGTGCCTGGATCGAGGAAGGCTATGGCTACACCTTC.

The chain couples TRBV10-2 to TRBJ2-1, with D possibly matching TRBD1 (6 bases). This CDR3 is built from 12 residues. Germline V gene sequence: CDR1 WSHSY, CDR2 SAAADI. Trimming took off 2 bases at V and 10 bases at J, with 9 bases between the two ends. The DNA for the CDR3 is TGCGCCAGCAGTGAGCCCGACAGGGAGCAGTTCTTC. Its translation is CASSEPDREQFF.

The rearrangement uses TRBV2 and TRBJ2-2; D might be TRBD1 (5 bases). V lost 5 bases and J 6 bases, leaving 13 bases between the germline ends. The length of the CDR3 is 14 residues. Germline V gives CDR1 SNHLY, CDR2 FYNNEI. The CDR3 is CASSSNRYSGELFF. DNA of the CDR3: TGTGCCAGCAGTAGCAACAGGTATTCCGGGGAGCTGTTTTTT.

V and J are TRBV18 and TRBJ1-1; 7 nucleotides line up with TRBD1. The CDR3 consists of 16 residues. Germline CDR1 reads KGHSH; CDR2 reads LQKENI. V dropped 3 bases and J dropped 2; count of bases not matched to a gene: 9. The CDR3 nucleotides read TGTGCCAGCTCACCGGTGCAGGGGGGTTTAAACACTGAAGCTTTCTTT. Translated: CASSPVQGGLNTEAFF. The variable domain in full, completed from reference TRBV18 and TRBJ1-1, reads NAGVMQNPRHLVRRRGQEARLRCSPMKGHSHVYWYRQLPEEGLKFMVYLQKENIIDESGMPKERFSAEFPKEGPSILRIQQVVRGDSAAYFCASSPVQGGLNTEAFFGQGTRLTVV.

The chain carries TRBV5-1 and TRBJ2-2; D perhaps matches TRBD1 (6 bases). V shed 3 bases and J shed 0 bases, with 15 bases lying between them. CDR3 size: 17 residues. Germline assignment: CDR1 SGHRS and CDR2 YFSETQ. The CDR3, as DNA: TGCGCCAGCAGCTCTACAGGGAGAGGTGCGAACACCGGGGAGCTGTTTTTT. Its translation: CASSSTGRGANTGELFF.

The chain joins TRBV20-1 to TRBJ1-2; D is ambiguous. Trimming stripped 8 bases from V and 2 bases from J, with 9 bases between. The CDR3 runs to 11 residues. Germline V lookup: CDR1 DFQATT, CDR2 SNEGSKA (reference sequence). CDR3 sequence: CSLSENYGYTF. Written as DNA, the CDR3 is TGCAGTCTCTCGGAAAACTATGGCTACACCTTC.